One sample yielded the 32 T cell receptor beta chains listed below, sequenced in a study of blood T cell repertoires in COVID-19. Assay: immunoSEQ multiplex PCR; the TCRdb copy retains only in-frame clones and omits some. The table lists hundreds of thousands of clones, about 88% of them singletons, with 2% to 3% in the top ten. Sequencing input: PBMCs or T cells enriched from blood (not recorded which). All receptors derive from a man aged 60-69 years who had recovered from COVID-19.

The rearrangement links TRBV2 to TRBJ1-5, with TRBD1 matching 9 bases. V shed 2 bases and J 7 bases; nucleotides not matched to a gene: 6. Germline V gene lookup returns CDR1 SNHLY and CDR2 FYNNEI. The CDR3 totals 15 residues. In DNA form, the CDR3 reads TGTGCCAGCAGTGAATCCGGGACAGGGAGGCAGCCCCAGCATTTT. It translates to CASSESGTGRQPQHF.

This chain joins TRBV19 and TRBJ2-1; D gene unclear. In germline, CDR1 is LNHDA, CDR2 SQIVND (reference sequence). This CDR3 is 13 amino acids long. V dropped 4 bases and J dropped 3 bases, with 7 bases sitting between them. The CDR3 DNA is TGTGCCAGTAGTACACAGATCTACAATGAGCAGTTCTTC. It specifies CASSTQIYNEQFF. Together with reference TRBV19 and TRBJ2-1, the CDR3 gives the full variable domain: DGGITQSPKYLFRKEGQNVTLSCEQNLNHDAMYWYRQDPGQGLRLIYYSQIVNDFQKGDIAEGYSVSREKKESFPLTVTSAQKNPTAFYLCASSTQIYNEQFFGPGTRLTVL.

The chain uses TRBV18 and TRBJ1-2; weak D call: TRBD1 (5 bases). Germline V lookup: CDR1 KGHSH, CDR2 LQKENI. The CDR3 length is 15 residues. The V end was cut by 2 bases, the J end by 1 base, with 11 bases between. CDR3 nucleotide sequence: TGTGCCAGCTCACCAGGGGCAGGAATTAACTATGGCTACACCTTC. Protein sequence: CASSPGAGINYGYTF.

V is TRBV7-9 and J is TRBJ2-2; the match to TRBD1 covers 7 bases. V was clipped by 1 base and J by 6 bases; unmatched bases: 5. CDR3 length equals 15 residues. Germline V gene sequence: CDR1 SEHNR, CDR2 FQNEAQ (reference sequence). CDR3 nucleotide sequence: TGTGCCAGCAGCTTAGTGAGGGGGCAAGCCGGGGAGCTGTTTTTT. Its translation is CASSLVRGQAGELFF.

This chain connects TRBV6-5 to TRBJ1-5; the D gene is possibly TRBD1 (5 bases). The CDR3 consists of 13 residues. Per germline, CDR1 MNHEY and CDR2 SVGAGI. Trimming removed 8 bases at V and 7 bases at J, with 15 bases between. The CDR3 bases are TGTGCCAGCGGCCAGGGCCCGGAACAGCCCCAGCATTTT. Translated, it gives CASGQGPEQPQHF.

This clone was counted a single time. CDR3 residues: CASSQNSDPGTQYF. The CDR3 bases are TGTGCCAGCAGCCAGAATAGCGATCCCGGGACCCAGTACTTC. The chain employs TRBV3-1 (or the pseudogene TRBV3-2) and TRBJ2-5; D perhaps matches TRBD2 (5 bases). This CDR3 comprises 14 residues. V dropped 3 bases and J dropped 7 bases, with 15 bases sitting between them. Germline V gives CDR1 LGHDT, CDR2 YNNKEL (reference sequence).

The genes are TRBV3-1 (or the pseudogene TRBV3-2) and TRBJ2-3, with 10 bases that match TRBD2. CDR3 length: 15 amino acids. Germline lookup yields CDR1 LGHDT and CDR2 YNNKEL (reference sequence). V shed 4 bases, J shed 5 bases, and the junction held 6 bases outside the gene matches. As DNA, the CDR3 is TGTGCCAGCAGCCGAAGCGGGGGGGCCGGAGATACGCAGTATTTT. This codes for CASSRSGGAGDTQYF.

This rearrangement joins TRBV5-8 to TRBJ1-5, with D perhaps TRBD1 (5 bases). V was pared by 1 base and J by 7 bases, with 15 bases between. Germline loops: CDR1 SGHTS, CDR2 YDEGEE. There are 15 residues in the CDR3. The DNA of the CDR3 is TGTGCCAGCAGCTTGTATGGGGCAAGGGGCCAGCCCCAGCATTTT. Translation gives CASSLYGARGQPQHF.

CDR3 DNA sequence: TGTGCCTCGGACATGGTGAGGGAGACCCAGTACTTC. This translates into CASDMVRETQYF. The genes are TRBV30 and TRBJ2-5; a possible D gene is TRBD1 (5 bases). The CDR3 is made up of 12 amino acids. The germline CDR1 and CDR2 sequences are GTSNPN and SVGIG (reference sequence). Trimming left V 7 bases short and J 5 bases short, with 14 bases between.

This rearrangement joins TRBV27 to TRBJ1-4; D is ambiguous. V lost 5 bases and J lost 0, with 7 bases in between. CDR1 and CDR2 (germline): MNHEY, SMNVEV (reference sequence). This CDR3 spans 14 amino acids. CDR3 sequence (DNA): TGTGCCAGCAGTCCCGGGGCAACTAATGAAAAACTGTTTTTT. Amino acid sequence: CASSPGATNEKLFF.

V gene TRBV7-2 combines with J gene TRBJ1-2; the D is unclear. From germline, CDR1 is SGHTA and CDR2 FQGNSA. The V gene lost 1 base and the J gene lost 8 bases, with 17 bases spanning the gap. The CDR3 has 15 amino acids. CDR3 DNA sequence: TGTGCCAGCAGCTTAGAGGTAAGGCAGGCAGGAGGCTACACCTTC. This sequence encodes CASSLEVRQAGGYTF.

V is TRBV15 and J is TRBJ2-7; D remains unclear. This CDR3 has 14 residues. CDR1 and CDR2 from the germline V gene are LNHNV and YYDKDF (reference sequence). Trimming cost V 5 bases and J 0 bases, with 11 bases left between them. The CDR3 DNA reads as TGTGCCACCAGCTCCGACACGAGCTCCTACGAGCAGTACTTC. The encoded protein is CATSSDTSSYEQYF.

The genes are TRBV19 and TRBJ2-2; 16 positions match TRBD2. V was clipped by 4 bases and J by 5 bases; unmatched bases: 16. This CDR3 is built from 21 residues. Germline assignment: CDR1 LNHDA and CDR2 SQIVND (reference sequence). CDR3 coding DNA: TGTGCCAGTAGTAAGCCCCCTTGGGGACTAGCGGGAGGGAAATGGACCGGGGAGCTGTTTTTT. This sequence encodes CASSKPPWGLAGGKWTGELFF.

The chain couples TRBV5-6 to TRBJ1-2, with D possibly matching TRBD1 (5 bases). The germline gives CDR1 SGHDT, CDR2 YYEEEE. Trimming removed 4 bases at V and 4 bases at J, with 17 bases between. This CDR3 is 15 amino acids long. This chain's CDR3 is CASSPRRRGGYGYTF. The CDR3 DNA follows: TGTGCCAGCAGCCCCCGGCGGAGGGGAGGCTATGGCTACACCTTC.

The CDR3 sequence: CASRDSLYNEQFF. The CDR3 DNA sequence: TGTGCCAGCAGAGACAGCCTCTACAATGAGCAGTTCTTC. This chain uses TRBV11-3 with TRBJ2-1; D possibly corresponds to TRBD1 (5 bases). The CDR3 contains 13 residues. Germline values: CDR1 SGHNT, CDR2 YENEEA. V dropped 6 bases and J dropped 3 bases, with 9 bases sitting between them.

This rearrangement joins TRBV4-1 to TRBJ2-7; D is possibly TRBD2 (6 bases). The V end was cut by 0 bases, the J end by 3 bases, with 9 bases between. This CDR3 is 14 amino acids long. Germline V CDR1 and CDR2: MGHRA, YSYEKL. Here the CDR3 DNA reads TGCGCCAGCAGCCAAGAGCGGGGAGGCTACGAGCAGTACTTC. Protein product: CASSQERGGYEQYF.

This chain joins TRBV27 and TRBJ1-1; no clear D. Per germline, CDR1 MNHEY and CDR2 SMNVEV (reference sequence). V was cut by 6 bases and J by 5 bases, with 16 bases left in between. There are 14 residues in the CDR3. The DNA of the CDR3 is TGTGCCAGCAGGTGGTCGATGTCCGGGACTGAAGCTTTCTTT. This sequence encodes CASRWSMSGTEAFF.

The chain joins TRBV30 to TRBJ1-1; the D is unclear. Per the germline V gene, CDR1 is GTSNPN and CDR2 is SVGIG (reference sequence). The length of the CDR3 is 13 residues. V was pared by 4 bases and J by 1 base, with 10 bases between. Here the CDR3 DNA reads TGTGCCTGGAATAAAAAACAGAACACTGAAGCTTTCTTT. Translated: CAWNKKQNTEAFF.

The chain has TRBV3-1 (or the pseudogene TRBV3-2) and TRBJ1-1, with 7 bases matching TRBD1. With V trimmed by 1 base and J by 10 bases, 6 bases remained unmatched. CDR1 and CDR2 (germline): LGHDT, YNNKEL (reference sequence). This CDR3 has 13 amino acids. DNA of the CDR3: TGTGCCAGCAGCCAAGCCCAGGGGGTCGGAGCTTTCTTT. Protein product: CASSQAQGVGAFF.

The V and J genes are TRBV5-1 and TRBJ2-4; 9 bases agree with TRBD1. The germline V gene encodes CDR1 SGHRS and CDR2 YFSETQ. The CDR3 runs to 13 residues. The trim removed 8 bases at V and 6 bases at J, leaving 6 bases unmatched. CDR3: CASQPGQGNIQYF. The CDR3 DNA reads as TGCGCCAGTCAGCCGGGACAGGGAAACATTCAGTACTTC.

CDR3 residues: CASSRDRGPNQPQHF. The CDR3 region has the DNA TGTGCCAGCAGCCGGGACAGGGGACCCAATCAGCCCCAGCATTTT. The chain couples TRBV6-5 to TRBJ1-5; 10 bases match TRBD1. CDR1 is MNHEY and CDR2 is SVGAGI in the germline V gene. The CDR3 is 15 residues long. J was trimmed by 3 bases and V by 6 bases; bases with no gene match: 5.

The V gene is TRBV2, the J gene TRBJ1-2, with TRBD1 matching 8 bases. With V trimmed by 5 bases and J by 4 bases, 6 bases remained unmatched. This CDR3 has 14 residues. Germline values: CDR1 SNHLY, CDR2 FYNNEI. The CDR3 DNA sequence: TGTGCCAGCAGTCCTATACAGGGGGGCTATGGCTACACCTTC. Residues: CASSPIQGGYGYTF.

The gene calls are TRBV6-5 and TRBJ1-2; D remains unclear. V lost 6 bases and J 2 bases, leaving 13 bases between the germline ends. This CDR3 comprises 14 residues. The germline gives CDR1 MNHEY, CDR2 SVGAGI. The CDR3 DNA follows: TGTGCCAGCAGATCCCCCGACACCAACTATGGCTACACCTTC. Its protein is CASRSPDTNYGYTF.

This clone occurred once. The chain has TRBV18 and TRBJ1-1; 7 positions match TRBD1. The V gene's germline CDR1 is KGHSH and CDR2 LQKENI. CDR3 length: 14 residues. V was pared by 6 bases and J by 1 base, with 5 bases of the junction left unmatched. This CDR3 reads CASSGTDANTEAFF. The CDR3 nucleotides are TGTGCCAGCTCGGGGACAGACGCGAACACTGAAGCTTTCTTT.

This clone appeared a few times. This chain links TRBV4-1 with TRBJ2-7; D may be TRBD2 (6 bases). CDR1 MGHRA and CDR2 YSYEKL come from the germline V gene. V lost 7 bases and J lost 3, with 16 bases in between. This CDR3 is built from 14 residues. The CDR3 DNA reads as TGCGCCAGCACTACGGGAGCCGGAAACTACGAGCAGTACTTC. Amino acid sequence: CASTTGAGNYEQYF.

The genes are TRBV3-1 (or the pseudogene TRBV3-2) and TRBJ2-7, with D possibly TRBD2 on 5 matching bases. CDR3 length: 19 residues. The germline CDR1 and CDR2 sequences are LGHDT and YNNKEL (reference sequence). Between the trimmed V and J ends, which lost 4 bases and 3 bases, there was a span of 28 bases. CDR3 sequence (DNA): TGTGCCAGCAGCCCCTCCTCCACCGGGAATCGTAACCAGTACTACGAGCAGTACTTC. Residues: CASSPSSTGNRNQYYEQYF.

The chain employs TRBV28 and TRBJ2-7; 8 nucleotides align to TRBD2. The CDR3 covers 17 residues. Per the germline V gene, CDR1 is MDHEN and CDR2 is SYDVKM. Trimming at V came to 6 bases and at J to 2 bases, leaving 15 bases not matched to a gene. As DNA, the CDR3 is TGTGCCAGCAGCAGGCGAAAAAGCGGGAGCACGACCTACGAGCAGTACTTC. It is translated as CASSRRKSGSTTYEQYF. The whole variable domain, remainder taken from reference TRBV28 and TRBJ2-7, is DVKVTQSSRYLVKRTGEKVFLECVQDMDHENMFWYRQDPGLGLRLIYFSYDVKMKEKGDIPEGYSVSREKKERFSLILESASTNQTSMYLCASSRRKSGSTTYEQYFGPGTRLTVT.

The chain uses TRBV19 and TRBJ2-7, with D hard to call. From germline, CDR1 is LNHDA and CDR2 SQIVND (reference sequence). There are 14 residues in the CDR3. V was clipped by 3 bases and J by 0 bases, with 9 bases between them. CDR3 in DNA: TGTGCCAGTAGTATGAGAGGTAGCTCCTACGAGCAGTACTTC. Encoded protein: CASSMRGSSYEQYF.

The chain joins TRBV2 to TRBJ1-1; maybe TRBD1 (5 bases). Trimming took 2 bases from V and 2 from J, leaving 6 bases between them. The CDR3 is made up of 13 amino acids. Germline V gene lookup returns CDR1 SNHLY and CDR2 FYNNEI. The CDR3: CASSERGNTEAFF. Written as DNA, the CDR3 is TGTGCCAGCAGTGAAAGGGGAAACACTGAAGCTTTCTTT.

The V call is TRBV27, the J call TRBJ2-7; D is ambiguous. The germline V gene encodes CDR1 MNHEY and CDR2 SMNVEV (reference sequence). This CDR3 has 14 amino acids. Trimming took 1 base from V and 1 from J, leaving 8 bases between them. CDR3 region: CASSLFLGSYEQYF. The CDR3 nucleotides read TGTGCCAGCAGTTTATTTCTCGGTTCCTACGAGCAGTACTTC.

The chain carries TRBV5-6 and TRBJ1-1; possible D gene TRBD1, 5 bases. This CDR3 has 13 residues. V lost 4 bases and J 5 bases, leaving 12 bases between the germline ends. The germline gives CDR1 SGHDT, CDR2 YYEEEE. CDR3 DNA: TGTGCCAGCAGCCTGGCAGGGATGACTGAAGCTTTCTTT. Translation gives CASSLAGMTEAFF.

The J gene is TRBJ1-2, the V gene TRBV12-3 or TRBV12-4; D possibly corresponds to TRBD1 (5 bases). This CDR3 is built from 12 residues. V dropped 4 bases and J dropped 7 bases, with 10 bases sitting between them. CDR3 nucleotides: TGTGCCAGCAGTTCCCGGGACTTTGGCTACACCTTC. Protein: CASSSRDFGYTF.